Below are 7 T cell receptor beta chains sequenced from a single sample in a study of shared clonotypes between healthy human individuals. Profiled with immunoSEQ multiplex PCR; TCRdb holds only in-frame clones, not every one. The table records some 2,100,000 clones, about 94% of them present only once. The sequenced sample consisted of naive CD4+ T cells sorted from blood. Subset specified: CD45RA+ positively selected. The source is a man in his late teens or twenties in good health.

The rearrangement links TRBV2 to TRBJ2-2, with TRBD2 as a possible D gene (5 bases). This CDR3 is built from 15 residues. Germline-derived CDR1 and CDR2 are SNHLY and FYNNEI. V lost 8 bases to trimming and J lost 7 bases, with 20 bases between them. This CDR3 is CASGPASSVNGELFF. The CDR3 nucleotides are TGTGCCAGCGGGCCTGCTAGCTCTGTTAACGGGGAGCTGTTTTTT.

The CDR3 DNA is TGTGCTAGTGGCATGGGACAGGGGAACGGGGAGCTGTTTTTT. Translation: CASGMGQGNGELFF. The chain links TRBV12-5 to TRBJ2-2; 10 positions match TRBD1. Germline CDR1 and CDR2: LGHNT and FRNRAP. J gave up 7 bases and V 6 bases, and 5 bases lay outside the gene matches. There are 14 residues in the CDR3.

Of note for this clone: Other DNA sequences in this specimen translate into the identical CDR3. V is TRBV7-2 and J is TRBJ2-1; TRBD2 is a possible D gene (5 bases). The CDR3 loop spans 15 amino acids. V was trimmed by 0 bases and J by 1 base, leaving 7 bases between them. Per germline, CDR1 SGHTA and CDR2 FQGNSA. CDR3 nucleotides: TGTGCCAGCAGCTTAGCTAGCGCGTCCTACAATGAGCAGTTCTTC. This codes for CASSLASASYNEQFF. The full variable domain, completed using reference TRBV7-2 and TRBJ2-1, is GAGVSQSPSNKVTEKGKDVELRCDPISGHTALYWYRQSLGQGLEFLIYFQGNSAPDKSGLPSDRFSAERTGGSVSTLTIQRTQQEDSAVYLCASSLASASYNEQFFGPGTRLTVL.

This CDR3 reads CASSSPVGGASTDTQYF. The CDR3 DNA sequence: TGTGCCAGCAGTTCCCCGGTCGGGGGGGCGAGCACAGATACGCAGTATTTT. The chain is built from TRBV5-4 and TRBJ2-3; 8 bases are shared with TRBD2. The CDR3 runs to 17 residues. V gave up 5 bases and J gave up 0 bases; unmatched junction bases: 11. CDR1 is SGHNT, CDR2 YYREEE, per germline (reference sequence). Together with reference TRBV5-4 and TRBJ2-3, the CDR3 gives the full variable domain: ETGVTQSPTHLIKTRGQQVTLRCSSQSGHNTVSWYQQALGQGPQFIFQYYREEENGRGNFPPRFSGLQFPNYSSELNVNALELDDSALYLCASSSPVGGASTDTQYFGPGTRLTVL.

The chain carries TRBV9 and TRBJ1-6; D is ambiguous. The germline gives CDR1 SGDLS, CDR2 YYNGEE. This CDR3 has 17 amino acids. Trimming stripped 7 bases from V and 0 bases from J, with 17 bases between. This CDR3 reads CASPPKARSSYNSPLHF. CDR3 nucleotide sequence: TGTGCCAGCCCCCCCAAGGCCAGAAGCTCCTATAATTCACCCCTCCACTTT. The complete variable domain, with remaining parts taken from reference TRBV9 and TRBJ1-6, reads DSGVTQTPKHLITATGQRVTLRCSPRSGDLSVYWYQQSLDQGLQFLIQYYNGEERAKGNILERFSAQQFPDLHSELNLSSLELGDSALYFCASPPKARSSYNSPLHFGNGTRLTVT.

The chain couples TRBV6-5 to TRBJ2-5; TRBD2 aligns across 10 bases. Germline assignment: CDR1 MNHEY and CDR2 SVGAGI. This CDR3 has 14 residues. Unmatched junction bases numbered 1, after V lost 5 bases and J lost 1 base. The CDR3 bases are TGTGCCAGCAGTACTAGCGGGGCCCAAGAGACCCAGTACTTC. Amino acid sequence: CASSTSGAQETQYF.

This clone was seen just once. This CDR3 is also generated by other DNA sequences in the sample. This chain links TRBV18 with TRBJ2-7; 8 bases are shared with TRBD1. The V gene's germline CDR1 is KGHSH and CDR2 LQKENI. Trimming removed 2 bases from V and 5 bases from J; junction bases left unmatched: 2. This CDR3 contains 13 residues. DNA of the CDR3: TGTGCCAGCTCACCAGGGACAGGTGACGAGCAGTACTTC. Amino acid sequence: CASSPGTGDEQYF.